This TCR beta chain came from a study of OX40 agonist ivuxolimab in advanced cancers. Study-wide background: Intravenous ivuxolimab at 0.01 to 10 mg/kg was given to patients every 2 weeks.

This table comes from immunoSEQ multiplex PCR, and its TCRdb copy is limited to in-frame clones, with some not included. This sample has some 70,000 clones, with about nine tenths found just once. This CDR3 is built from 16 residues. With V trimmed by 3 bases and J by 0 bases, 6 bases remained unmatched. Germline CDR1 is SGHRS and CDR2 is YFSETQ. This TCR came from an adult with an advanced solid tumor such as melanoma, head and neck, liver or kidney cancer. The chain links TRBV5-1 to TRBJ1-3, with TRBD1 matching 7 bases. The sample consisted of CD4+ or CD8+ T cells sorted from blood, taken in a trial of the OX40 agonist ivuxolimab. The CDR3 nucleotides are TGCGCCAGCAGCTCCTGGGACAGCCGCTCTGGAAACACCATATATTTT. Amino acids: CASSSWDSRSGNTIYF. Filled out from reference TRBV5-1 and TRBJ1-3, the complete variable domain reads KAGVTQTPRYLIKTRGQQVTLSCSPISGHRSVSWYQQTPGQGLQFLFEYFSETQRNKGNFPGRFSGRQFSNSRSEMNVSTLELGDSALYLCASSSWDSRSGNTIYFGEGSWLTVV.